Shown below are 32 T cell receptor beta chains from a single sample sequenced in a study of CD8 T cells in ankylosing spondylitis. TCRdb ran MiXCR on the 5' RACE reads and lists one entry per CDR3 protein. Among about 360,000 distinct CDR3 sequences listed, 20% were seen once. The material sequenced was blood, either unsorted or a sorted T cell fraction (not recorded which). All receptors come from a male donor with ankylosing spondylitis or in good health (not recorded which).

DNA for the CDR3: TGTGCCAGCAGCCGACGACAGGGCTCATCCCAAGAGACCCAGTACTTC. Translation gives CASSRRQGSSQETQYF. The chain uses TRBV5-8 and TRBJ2-5, with 7 bases identical to TRBD1. This CDR3 has 16 residues. Germline V CDR1 and CDR2: SGHTS, YDEGEE. V shed 4 bases and J 1 base; nucleotides not matched to a gene: 10.

The V gene is TRBV28, the J gene TRBJ1-5; the match to TRBD1 covers 8 bases. The CDR3 has 16 residues. Germline V gene data show CDR1 as MDHEN and CDR2 as SYDVKM. The ends lost 5 bases at V and 9 bases at J; junction bases unmatched: 15. CDR3 residues: CASSPLDRASRSPQHF. The CDR3 DNA follows: TGTGCCAGCAGTCCGTTGGACAGGGCTTCGAGATCGCCCCAGCATTTT.

This CDR3 reads CSARPLDRVYNEQFF. CDR3 sequence (DNA): TGCAGTGCTAGACCGTTGGACAGGGTTTACAATGAGCAGTTCTTC. V is TRBV20-1 and J is TRBJ2-1; 8 bases fit TRBD1. The germline V gene encodes CDR1 DFQATT and CDR2 SNEGSKA (reference sequence). Trimming took 2 bases from V and 4 from J; bases not matched to a gene: 7. The CDR3 runs 15 residues.

The chain employs TRBV5-1 and TRBJ2-2; D is unclear. The germline V gene encodes CDR1 SGHRS and CDR2 YFSETQ. This CDR3 contains 13 residues. V lost 7 bases to trimming and J lost 3 bases, with 10 bases between them. The CDR3 sequence is CASGSLDTGELFF. The CDR3 bases are TGCGCCAGCGGGTCGTTAGACACCGGGGAGCTGTTTTTT.

In its sample, this clonotype was seen a few times. The chain has TRBV4-1 and TRBJ2-5, with unresolved D. The CDR3 sequence is 16 residues long. The V end lost 0 bases, the J end lost 7 bases, and 18 bases lay between the germline ends. In germline, CDR1 is MGHRA, CDR2 YSYEKL. CDR3 sequence reads: CASSQESSMQEWTQYF. The DNA for the CDR3 is TGCGCCAGCAGCCAAGAAAGTAGTATGCAAGAGTGGACCCAGTACTTC.

This clonotype was detected only a few times. The genes are TRBV4-1 and TRBJ2-1; 7 positions agree with TRBD1. The CDR3 length is 14 residues. The junction had 7 bases not matched to a gene; V was cut back by 1 base and J by 10 bases. Looked up from germline, CDR1 is MGHRA and CDR2 is YSYEKL. This chain's CDR3 is CASSQGDRDGEQFF. In DNA form, the CDR3 reads TGCGCCAGCAGCCAAGGAGACAGGGACGGAGAGCAGTTCTTC.

The V and J genes are TRBV10-3 and TRBJ1-1; 9 bases are a match to TRBD1. Per germline, CDR1 ENHRY and CDR2 SYGVKD. This CDR3 has 15 residues. Trimming removed 8 bases from V and 4 bases from J; junction bases left unmatched: 11. In DNA form, the CDR3 reads TGTGCCATCGCCCGGACAGGGGAGGGAGCCACTGAAGCTTTCTTT. Amino acid sequence: CAIARTGEGATEAFF.

This clonotype has a handful of counts. The CDR3: CAISERGGETQYF. As DNA, the CDR3 is TGTGCCATCAGTGAGCGGGGGGGGGAGACCCAGTACTTC. This chain joins TRBV10-3 and TRBJ2-5; 8 nucleotides line up with TRBD2. The CDR3 has 13 residues. CDR1 and CDR2 (germline): ENHRY, SYGVKD. V shed 2 bases, J shed 5 bases, and the junction held 1 base outside the gene matches.

This clonotype was seen a few times. V usage is TRBV12-3 or TRBV12-4 and J usage is TRBJ2-2; D uncertain. CDR3 length: 13 amino acids. V was trimmed by 1 base and J by 5 bases, leaving 5 bases between them. This chain's CDR3 is CASSLVPTGELFF. The CDR3 DNA follows: TGTGCCAGCAGTTTAGTGCCAACCGGGGAGCTGTTTTTT.

This clonotype was seen more than once but under ten times. This chain joins TRBV12-3 or TRBV12-4 and TRBJ2-2; D is uncertain. Trimming removed 7 bases from V and 0 bases from J, with 15 bases in between. The CDR3 totals 16 residues. DNA of the CDR3: TGTGCCAGCACCTCATTGGGCACACCGAACACCGGGGAGCTGTTTTTT. This codes for CASTSLGTPNTGELFF.

V is TRBV7-6 and J is TRBJ1-4, with unresolved D. V dropped 2 bases and J dropped 8 bases, with 18 bases sitting between them. This CDR3 is 16 amino acids long. Looked up from germline, CDR1 is SGHVS and CDR2 is FNYEAQ. The CDR3 DNA reads TGTGCCAGCAGCTTATATGAGACCCCCGGAGGCGAAAAACTGTTTTTT. As protein: CASSLYETPGGEKLFF.

This clonotype appeared a few times. The gene calls are TRBV29-1 and TRBJ2-5; 7 nucleotides line up with TRBD2. The CDR3 spans 15 residues. Germline lookup yields CDR1 SQVTM and CDR2 ANQGSEA. Unmatched junction bases numbered 10, after V lost 1 base and J lost 5 bases. The DNA for the CDR3 is TGCAGCGTTGAAGGGGTCCAGGGAGGGTTGGAGACCCAGTACTTC. It specifies CSVEGVQGGLETQYF. The complete variable domain, with remaining parts taken from reference TRBV29-1 and TRBJ2-5, reads SAVISQKPSRDICQRGTSLTIQCQVDSQVTMMFWYRQQPGQSLTLIATANQGSEATYESGFVIDKFPISRPNLTFSTLTVSNMSPEDSSIYLCSVEGVQGGLETQYFGPGTRLLVL.

This clonotype was seen a handful of times. This chain joins TRBV27 and TRBJ2-2; maybe TRBD1 (5 bases). This CDR3 is built from 12 residues. V was trimmed by 10 bases and J by 6 bases, leaving 12 bases between them. From germline, CDR1 is MNHEY and CDR2 SMNVEV (reference sequence). CDR3 protein: CATSGYPGELFF. DNA for the CDR3: TGTGCCACCTCAGGGTACCCCGGGGAGCTGTTTTTT.

The J gene is TRBJ2-2, the V gene TRBV6-1, with 12 bases matching TRBD2. The CDR3 runs to 16 residues. V dropped 6 bases and J dropped 7; count of bases not matched to a gene: 9. Germline values: CDR1 MNHNS, CDR2 SASEGT. Here the CDR3 DNA reads TGTGCCAGCAGCAACCTAGCGGGGGGGCTCGGCGGGGAGCTGTTTTTT. Its protein product is CASSNLAGGLGGELFF.

The gene calls are TRBV28 and TRBJ2-1; D possibly corresponds to TRBD1 (6 bases). V lost 7 bases, J lost 4 bases, and 26 bases lay in between. Germline V gives CDR1 MDHEN, CDR2 SYDVKM. CDR3 length equals 18 residues. CDR3 sequence (DNA): TGTGCCAGCAACAAACAGGGTGCGGTCTCTCGGGGTTACAATGAGCAGTTCTTC. This codes for CASNKQGAVSRGYNEQFF.

This chain joins TRBV5-5 and TRBJ2-5; possible D gene TRBD2, 5 bases. The V gene's germline CDR1 is SGHKS and CDR2 YYEKEE (reference sequence). The CDR3 sequence is 13 residues long. Trimming removed 0 bases at V and 7 bases at J, with 10 bases between. The CDR3 region has the DNA TGTGCCAGCAGCTTGGGCGAGGGTCCGACCCAGTACTTC. It yields the protein CASSLGEGPTQYF.

The chain has TRBV28 and TRBJ2-7, with D uncertain. This CDR3 has 12 residues. V was clipped by 6 bases and J by 2 bases, with 8 bases between them. Per the germline V gene, CDR1 is MDHEN and CDR2 is SYDVKM. In nucleotides, the CDR3 is TGTGCCAGCAGCTTTCGTACCTACGAGCAGTACTTC. Amino acid sequence: CASSFRTYEQYF.

The chain employs TRBV20-1 and TRBJ2-7; possibly TRBD1 or TRBD2 for D (5 bases each). The length of the CDR3 is 14 residues. V dropped 3 bases and J dropped 6 bases, with 18 bases sitting between them. Per germline, CDR1 DFQATT and CDR2 SNEGSKA (reference sequence). The CDR3 loop reads CSASPMRAGSEQYF. DNA for the CDR3: TGCAGTGCTAGCCCCATGAGGGCAGGGTCCGAGCAGTACTTC.

This chain connects TRBV18 to TRBJ2-7, with D maybe TRBD2 (6 bases). The V gene's germline CDR1 is KGHSH and CDR2 LQKENI. The V end was cut by 0 bases, the J end by 4 bases, with 10 bases between. The CDR3 totals 14 residues. CDR3: CASSPPTSPYEQYF. The CDR3 nucleotides read TGTGCCAGCTCACCACCGACTAGTCCGTACGAGCAGTACTTC.

This clonotype was observed many times. The gene calls are TRBV12-3 or TRBV12-4 and TRBJ2-3; TRBD2 aligns across 8 bases. With 5 bases clipped from V and 2 bases from J, the junction kept 6 bases outside the gene matches. The CDR3 consists of 15 residues. The CDR3 is CASSPILAVTDTQYF. In DNA, the CDR3 is TGTGCCAGCAGTCCCATACTAGCGGTCACAGATACGCAGTATTTT.

The chain employs TRBV10-3 and TRBJ1-1, with a possible D match to TRBD1 (5 bases). V lost 7 bases, J lost 4 bases, and 13 bases lay in between. CDR3 length equals 13 residues. CDR1 is ENHRY, CDR2 SYGVKD, per germline. The CDR3 spells CAITSPGGTEAFF. DNA of the CDR3: TGTGCCATCACCTCACCTGGGGGCACTGAAGCTTTCTTT.

The rearrangement joins TRBV11-2 to TRBJ2-5; 9 nucleotides align to TRBD1. V lost 3 bases to trimming and J lost 5 bases; unmatched junction nucleotides: 7. The CDR3 runs to 15 residues. Germline CDR1 and CDR2: SGHAT and FQNNGV. This chain's CDR3 is CASSFGQGLVETQYF. For the CDR3, the DNA is TGTGCCAGCAGCTTTGGACAGGGGCTGGTGGAGACCCAGTACTTC.

This sequence joins TRBV15 and TRBJ2-3; 7 positions match TRBD1. The germline CDR1 and CDR2 sequences are LNHNV and YYDKDF (reference sequence). The junction had 7 bases not matched to a gene; V was cut back by 4 bases and J by 3 bases. The CDR3 totals 15 residues. The CDR3 here is CATSIGDRLTDTQYF. CDR3 nucleotides: TGTGCCACCAGCATAGGGGACAGATTGACAGATACGCAGTATTTT.

This clonotype turned up a few times. CDR3 region: CASSLTSGFYNEQFF. The CDR3 nucleotides read TGTGCCAGCAGCTTAACTAGCGGATTCTACAATGAGCAGTTCTTC. The V call is TRBV7-9, the J call TRBJ2-1; TRBD2 agrees at 8 bases. The trim removed 2 bases at V and 3 bases at J, leaving 3 bases unmatched. Germline lookup yields CDR1 SEHNR and CDR2 FQNEAQ (reference sequence). CDR3 length: 15 amino acids.

The chain employs TRBV9 and TRBJ2-5; either TRBD1 or TRBD2 may fit D (5 bases each). The V gene's germline CDR1 is SGDLS and CDR2 YYNGEE. V lost 0 bases and J 4 bases, leaving 13 bases between the germline ends. The CDR3 is 15 residues long. This CDR3 reads CASSVARGQGETQYF. The CDR3 coding sequence is TGTGCCAGCAGCGTAGCCCGGGGCCAGGGAGAGACCCAGTACTTC. The full variable domain, rest sourced from reference TRBV9 and TRBJ2-5, is DSGVTQTPKHLITATGQRVTLRCSPRSGDLSVYWYQQSLDQGLQFLIQYYNGEERAKGNILERFSAQQFPDLHSELNLSSLELGDSALYFCASSVARGQGETQYFGPGTRLLVL.

This chain joins TRBV12-3 or TRBV12-4 and TRBJ2-5, with 10 bases aligning to TRBD2. The CDR3 totals 17 residues. V was clipped by 6 bases and J by 5 bases; unmatched bases: 15. Here the CDR3 reads CASSSFLSGGALETQYF. In nucleotides, the CDR3 is TGTGCCAGCAGCTCGTTCTTAAGCGGGGGGGCCCTTGAGACCCAGTACTTC.

This clonotype was counted a few times. The chain recombines TRBV18 with TRBJ2-7, with TRBD2 matching 12 bases. V lost 3 bases to trimming and J lost 3 bases; unmatched junction nucleotides: 6. This CDR3 is built from 16 residues. The germline gives CDR1 KGHSH, CDR2 LQKENI. Written as DNA, the CDR3 is TGTGCCAGCTCACCGCTAGCGGGGGGGCATGGCTACGAGCAGTACTTC. As protein: CASSPLAGGHGYEQYF. Based on the CDR3 plus reference TRBV18 and TRBJ2-7, the full variable domain is NAGVMQNPRHLVRRRGQEARLRCSPMKGHSHVYWYRQLPEEGLKFMVYLQKENIIDESGMPKERFSAEFPKEGPSILRIQQVVRGDSAAYFCASSPLAGGHGYEQYFGPGTRLTVT.

The chain recombines TRBV25-1 with TRBJ1-5, with unresolved D. The CDR3 covers 14 residues. Germline V gene sequence: CDR1 MGHDK, CDR2 SYGVNS. Trimming stripped 4 bases from V and 5 bases from J, with 12 bases between. The CDR3 reads CASSGDGQDQPQHF. The CDR3 region has the DNA TGTGCCAGCAGTGGAGATGGCCAGGATCAGCCCCAGCATTTT.

The V call is TRBV20-1, the J call TRBJ2-1; the match to TRBD2 covers 9 bases. Germline V gene lookup returns CDR1 DFQATT and CDR2 SNEGSKA (reference sequence). The CDR3 consists of 16 residues. V trimming: 0 bases; J trimming: 8 bases; junction bases outside the gene matches: 11. Here the CDR3 reads CSARELGGGAAYEQFF. CDR3 sequence (DNA): TGCAGTGCTAGAGAGTTGGGCGGGGGGGCCGCATATGAGCAGTTCTTC.

The rearrangement uses TRBV4-2 and TRBJ2-5, with D possibly TRBD1 on 7 matching bases. The germline V gene has CDR1 LGHNA and CDR2 YNFKEQ. The CDR3 loop spans 17 amino acids. The germline V and J ends were trimmed by 0 bases and 1 base, with 15 bases remaining between them. The CDR3 DNA follows: TGTGCCAGCAGCCAAGATTTTATCCAGGGGGGCCAAGAGACCCAGTACTTC. It translates to CASSQDFIQGGQETQYF.

This clonotype was counted ten times or more. The chain is built from TRBV7-6 and TRBJ2-3; D is unclear. CDR1 is SGHVS, CDR2 FNYEAQ, per germline. Trimming took 4 bases from V and 4 from J, leaving 6 bases between them. This CDR3 has 12 amino acids. The CDR3 nucleotides are TGTGCCAGCAGCTCCCGGGCAGATACGCAGTATTTT. This encodes CASSSRADTQYF. The variable domain in full, with the rest retrieved from reference TRBV7-6 and TRBJ2-3, is GAGVSQSPRYKVTKRGQDVALRCDPISGHVSLYWYRQALGQGPEFLTYFNYEAQQDKSGLPNDRFSAERPEGSISTLTIQRTEQRDSAMYRCASSSRADTQYFGPGTRLTVL.

The CDR3 region has the DNA TGTGCCAGCAGCGTTGGGCAGGATAATTCACCCCTCCACTTT. Translation: CASSVGQDNSPLHF. J is TRBJ1-6 and V is TRBV9; no firm D call. CDR1 is SGDLS and CDR2 is YYNGEE in the germline V gene. Between the trimmed V and J ends, which lost 2 bases and 5 bases, there was a span of 8 bases. The length of the CDR3 is 14 residues.